These 6 T cell receptor beta chains share one sample of origin, sequenced in a study of blood T cell repertoires in COVID-19. Here immunoSEQ multiplex PCR was the method, and the copy in TCRdb shows in-frame clones only, minus some. The repertoire holds under 250,000 clones, with roughly 90% as singletons. Specimen: peripheral blood. Receptors originate from a woman between 55 and 75 years old with acute or convalescent COVID-19.

The V gene is TRBV11-2, the J gene TRBJ1-2; 7 bases align to TRBD1. After removal of 5 bases from V and 2 bases from J, the junction contained 8 bases not matched to a gene. The germline V gene has CDR1 SGHAT and CDR2 FQNNGV. The CDR3 has 15 residues. CDR3 region: CASSPLTGRNYGYTF. The CDR3, as DNA: TGTGCCAGCAGCCCCCTGACAGGGAGGAACTATGGCTACACCTTC.

The chain couples TRBV1 to TRBJ2-7; no DNA check was done on the table's D call, TRBD2. TRBV1 counts as a pseudogene. This CDR3 contains 16 residues. CDR3 in amino acids: CTSSQDKLAGIHEQYF. In nucleotides, the CDR3 is TGCACCAGCAGCCAAGATAAGCTAGCGGGGATCCACGAGCAGTACTTC.

The rearrangement joins TRBV19 to TRBJ2-7, with TRBD1 matching over 9 bases. CDR3 length: 14 amino acids. V lost 6 bases and J lost 5; bases outside the gene matches: 8. Germline V gives CDR1 LNHDA, CDR2 SQIVND (reference sequence). For the CDR3, the DNA is TGTGCCAGTAGCGTAACAGGGGGCGGTAACGAGCAGTACTTC. Protein sequence: CASSVTGGGNEQYF.

This chain joins TRBV19 and TRBJ1-2; D is ambiguous. With 7 bases removed from V and 4 bases from J, the gap between germline ends came to 16 bases. The CDR3 is made up of 14 amino acids. Germline-derived CDR1 and CDR2 are LNHDA and SQIVND (reference sequence). CDR3 region: CASTREAGRYGYTF. In DNA form, the CDR3 reads TGTGCCAGTACCCGGGAGGCCGGGCGCTATGGCTACACCTTC.

The rearrangement joins TRBV28 to TRBJ2-5, with 10 nucleotides matching TRBD1. Per germline, CDR1 MDHEN and CDR2 SYDVKM. J was trimmed by 5 bases and V by 4 bases; bases with no gene match: 10. The CDR3 is 16 residues long. The CDR3 reads CASSYSGTGVVETQYF. The CDR3 region has the DNA TGTGCCAGCAGTTACTCCGGGACAGGGGTTGTGGAGACCCAGTACTTC.

This clone was observed a handful of times. In nucleotides, the CDR3 is TGTGCCAGCAGCTTTGGTAGGAGAACAGATACGCAGTATTTT. It specifies CASSFGRRTDTQYF. This chain uses TRBV5-4 with TRBJ2-3; D not resolved. This CDR3 has 14 residues. Germline V gene sequence: CDR1 SGHNT, CDR2 YYREEE (reference sequence). Trimming removed 2 bases from V and 3 bases from J, with 10 bases in between.